This record looks at one T cell receptor (beta chain) sequence and its context. These data originate in a study of blood T cell repertoires in COVID-19. Study in general: The study drew acute and convalescent COVID-19 samples from the United States, Italy and Spain. T cells, B-cell-depleted T cells, or PBMCs supplied cDNA or gDNA.

As processed by the authors: The assay estimated nucleated cells by amplifying reference gene primers. Assay: immunoSEQ multiplex PCR; the TCRdb copy retains only in-frame clones and omits some. V, J and clone size are taken as reported in that table, and D and trimming were inferred from the DNA itself. The sample holds roughly 360,000 clones, roughly four fifths seen once. The CDR3 has 14 residues. Germline-derived CDR1 and CDR2 are SGHRS and YFSETQ. The V and J ends lost 4 bases and 8 bases, in that order; junction bases with no gene match: 8. The specimen was peripheral blood. The chain is built from TRBV5-1 and TRBJ1-2, with 10 bases aligning to TRBD1. The TCR was taken from a human donor with acute or convalescent COVID-19. The donor label of this sample is uncertain. DNA of the CDR3: TGCGCCAGCAGCCGGACAGGGGGGACAACCGGCTACACCTTC. This sequence encodes CASSRTGGTTGYTF.